This TCR beta chain originates from a study of T-cell reconstitution after alpha-beta-depleted transplantation in children. CDR1 is SGHTA and CDR2 is FQGNSA in the germline V gene. This CDR3 spans 14 amino acids. V was clipped by 1 base and J by 7 bases, with 13 bases between them. Researchers prepared the TCRbeta library using unique molecular identifiers, the study reports. One entry per CDR3 protein, called by TCRdb with MiXCR from the PCR reads. This sample yields around 530,000 distinct CDR3 sequences, of which about 33% are seen a single time; 2% to 3% belongs to the top ten. This clonotype appeared a single time.

The receptor comes from a human donor who donated a stem cell graft to a child with aplastic anemia. The chain joins TRBV7-2 to TRBJ1-2; D possibly corresponds to TRBD1 (5 bases). Sample: PBMCs from the stem cell graft donor, taken from the stem cell graft. CDR3 region: CASSLDWGSRGYTF. The CDR3 DNA follows: TGTGCCAGCAGCTTAGATTGGGGGAGTCGTGGCTACACCTTC.